One sample yielded the 14 T cell receptor beta chains listed below, sequenced in a study of T-cell memory formation after mild COVID-19. Via MiXCR, TCRdb re-called the 5' RACE reads, giving one row per CDR3 protein. This sample carries about 290,000 distinct CDR3 sequences, over 15% of them seen once, and the ten largest clones take 20% to 25%. Sequenced input: PBMCs or a T cell subset sorted from them (not recorded which). The receptors come from a man aged 18 to 35 who had mild COVID-19 (a few samples of this study predate the infection). Cell type and time point are not known.

The gene calls are TRBV7-6 and TRBJ2-1, with TRBD2 identical over 9 bases. CDR1 is SGHVS, CDR2 FNYEAQ, per germline. J was trimmed by 7 bases and V by 5 bases; bases with no gene match: 9. This CDR3 is 15 amino acids long. The DNA for the CDR3 is TGTGCCAGCAGCCCACAAATAGCGGGGGTGAATGAGCAGTTCTTC. It specifies CASSPQIAGVNEQFF. Variable domain in full (rest from reference TRBV7-6 and TRBJ2-1): GAGVSQSPRYKVTKRGQDVALRCDPISGHVSLYWYRQALGQGPEFLTYFNYEAQQDKSGLPNDRFSAERPEGSISTLTIQRTEQRDSAMYRCASSPQIAGVNEQFFGPGTRLTVL.

The rearrangement joins TRBV6-5 to TRBJ1-2, with 12 bases that match TRBD1. CDR3 length equals 16 residues. The V gene end was trimmed by 2 bases and the J gene end by 5 bases; junction bases not matched to a gene: 6. Germline CDR1 and CDR2: MNHEY and SVGAGI. CDR3: CASSYGTGGLEYGYTF. CDR3 DNA: TGTGCCAGCAGTTACGGGACAGGGGGCTTGGAGTATGGCTACACCTTC.

V is TRBV12-3 or TRBV12-4 and J is TRBJ2-4, with 7 bases lining up with TRBD2. V shed 2 bases and J 7 bases; nucleotides not matched to a gene: 8. The CDR3 loop spans 15 amino acids. The CDR3 bases are TGTGCCAGCAGTTTAAGGTCCCTAGCGGATAACATTCAGTACTTC. It is translated as CASSLRSLADNIQYF.

The DNA of the CDR3 is TGTGCCAGCACAATGATCCGGGACAGGGAAGGCGGGGAGCTGTTTTTT. Its translation: CASTMIRDREGGELFF. This sequence joins TRBV2 and TRBJ2-2; 9 bases align to TRBD1. This CDR3 is built from 16 residues. CDR1 is SNHLY and CDR2 is FYNNEI in the germline V gene. V lost 7 bases to trimming and J lost 7 bases; unmatched junction nucleotides: 13.

This clonotype was detected a few times. For the CDR3, the DNA is TGTGCCAGCACGAAAGTTGGCAATCAGCCCCAGCATTTT. This gives the protein CASTKVGNQPQHF. This rearrangement joins TRBV6-6 to TRBJ1-5; D call uncertain. The CDR3 runs to 13 residues. Trimming took off 7 bases at V and 2 bases at J, with 9 bases between the two ends. The V gene's germline CDR1 is MNHNY and CDR2 SVGAGI (reference sequence).

CDR3 in DNA: TGTGCCAGCAGCGTAGTGGCTAGCCCAGATACGCAGTATTTT. Translation gives CASSVVASPDTQYF. The chain is built from TRBV9 and TRBJ2-3; TRBD2 might be the D (5 bases). CDR1 is SGDLS and CDR2 is YYNGEE in the germline V gene. The CDR3 is 14 residues long. Trimming took off 0 bases at V and 4 bases at J, with 9 bases between the two ends.

This sequence joins TRBV20-1 and TRBJ1-1; possibly TRBD1 for D (6 bases). The CDR3 extends over 14 amino acids. V was pared by 8 bases and J by 3 bases, with 19 bases between. Germline V gene sequence: CDR1 DFQATT, CDR2 SNEGSKA (reference sequence). The DNA for the CDR3 is TGCAGTCTCTGCAGGGGAGGGTTGGACACTGAAGCTTTCTTT. Translated, it gives CSLCRGGLDTEAFF.

This clonotype appeared a few times. The V and J genes are TRBV20-1 and TRBJ1-3; TRBD1 matches 7 bases. The CDR3 is 16 amino acids. The V segment lost 0 bases and the J segment 0 bases; nucleotides outside the gene matches: 5. From germline, CDR1 is DFQATT and CDR2 SNEGSKA (reference sequence). CDR3 bases: TGCAGTGCTAGAGATAGGCACAGGGGCTCTGGAAACACCATATATTTT. It translates to CSARDRHRGSGNTIYF.

This chain connects TRBV5-1 to TRBJ2-1; weak D call: TRBD2 (5 bases). The CDR3 spans 18 residues. The germline CDR1 and CDR2 sequences are SGHRS and YFSETQ. The germline V and J ends were trimmed by 2 bases and 0 bases, with 18 bases remaining between them. The CDR3 here is CASSLEGLDTSSYNEQFF. The CDR3 region has the DNA TGCGCCAGCAGCTTAGAAGGACTGGATACTAGCTCCTACAATGAGCAGTTCTTC.

The chain combines TRBV7-9 with TRBJ1-5; D gene uncertain. Germline assignment: CDR1 SEHNR and CDR2 FQNEAQ (reference sequence). The CDR3 consists of 13 residues. V lost 2 bases to trimming and J lost 6 bases, with 8 bases between them. CDR3 DNA: TGTGCCAGCAGCTTATCATCCACTCAGCCCCAGCATTTT. Its translation is CASSLSSTQPQHF.

The chain recombines TRBV10-3 with TRBJ2-3; D remains unclear. The V and J ends lost 10 bases and 5 bases respectively, with 16 bases between them. The CDR3 is 13 residues long. Looked up from germline, CDR1 is ENHRY and CDR2 is SYGVKD. In DNA form, the CDR3 reads TGTGCCACCGCGGTAGGCACTCGAGATACGCAGTATTTT. Its translation: CATAVGTRDTQYF.

This clonotype showed up just a few times. Written as DNA, the CDR3 is TGTGCCAGCAGTGACAGGGTTCGGGACTACGAGCAGTACGTC. As protein: CASSDRVRDYEQYV. The chain uses TRBV28 and TRBJ2-7; TRBD1 aligns across 7 bases. V was clipped by 5 bases and J by 3 bases; unmatched bases: 7. Germline V lookup: CDR1 MDHEN, CDR2 SYDVKM. This CDR3 contains 14 residues.

The rearrangement links TRBV9 to TRBJ2-1; a possible D gene is TRBD1 (6 bases). This CDR3 is 15 amino acids long. CDR1 and CDR2 (germline): SGDLS, YYNGEE. The ends were cut back, 4 bases at V and 1 base at J, with 12 bases in the middle. CDR3 protein: CASSPGTLSYNEQFF. The CDR3 DNA follows: TGTGCCAGCAGCCCGGGGACACTTTCCTACAATGAGCAGTTCTTC.

The V call is TRBV28, the J call TRBJ2-3; 7 positions agree with TRBD1. The length of the CDR3 is 14 residues. Losses at the gene ends were 6 bases for V and 2 bases for J; bases not matched to a gene: 5. Germline CDR1 MDHEN, CDR2 SYDVKM. CDR3 protein: CASRTGQPTDTQYF. CDR3 sequence (DNA): TGTGCCAGCAGAACGGGACAGCCCACAGATACGCAGTATTTT.